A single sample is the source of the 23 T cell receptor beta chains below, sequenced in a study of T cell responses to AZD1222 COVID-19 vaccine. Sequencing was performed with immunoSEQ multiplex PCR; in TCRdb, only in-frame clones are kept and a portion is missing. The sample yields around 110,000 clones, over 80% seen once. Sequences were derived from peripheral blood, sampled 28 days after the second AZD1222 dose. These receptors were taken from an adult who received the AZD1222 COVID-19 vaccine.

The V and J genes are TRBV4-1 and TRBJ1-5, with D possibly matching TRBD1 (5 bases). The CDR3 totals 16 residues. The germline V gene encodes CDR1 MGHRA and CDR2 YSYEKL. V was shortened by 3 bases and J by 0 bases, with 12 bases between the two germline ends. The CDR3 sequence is CASSQEGDYSNQPQHF. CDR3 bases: TGCGCCAGCAGCCAGGAAGGGGACTATAGCAATCAGCCCCAGCATTTT.

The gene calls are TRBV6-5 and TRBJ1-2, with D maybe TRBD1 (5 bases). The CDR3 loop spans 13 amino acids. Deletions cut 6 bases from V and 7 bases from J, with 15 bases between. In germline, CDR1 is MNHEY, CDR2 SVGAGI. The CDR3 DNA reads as TGTGCCAGCAGAGAGCAAGGGGTTAGTGGCTACACCTTC. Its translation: CASREQGVSGYTF.

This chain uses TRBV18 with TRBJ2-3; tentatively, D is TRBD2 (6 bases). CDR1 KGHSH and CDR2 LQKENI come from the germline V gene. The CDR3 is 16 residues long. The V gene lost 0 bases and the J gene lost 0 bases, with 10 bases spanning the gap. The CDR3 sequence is CASSPPKRASTDTQYF. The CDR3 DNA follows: TGTGCCAGCTCACCACCGAAGCGGGCCAGCACAGATACGCAGTATTTT.

The CDR3 coding sequence is TGTGCCAGCAGCCAAGTGGGACAGGGGGTGATGAACACTGAAGCTTTCTTT. Translation: CASSQVGQGVMNTEAFF. The chain has TRBV14 and TRBJ1-1; 11 nucleotides align to TRBD1. The CDR3 extends over 17 amino acids. CDR1 is SGHDN and CDR2 is FVKESK in the germline V gene. The ends lost 1 base at V and 0 bases at J; junction bases unmatched: 4.

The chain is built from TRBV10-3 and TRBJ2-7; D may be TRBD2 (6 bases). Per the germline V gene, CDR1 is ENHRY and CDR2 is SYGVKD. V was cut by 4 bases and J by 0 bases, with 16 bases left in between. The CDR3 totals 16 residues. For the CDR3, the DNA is TGTGCCATCAGTGTGGGACCCCCCGGGGGCTCCTACGAGCAGTACTTC. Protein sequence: CAISVGPPGGSYEQYF.

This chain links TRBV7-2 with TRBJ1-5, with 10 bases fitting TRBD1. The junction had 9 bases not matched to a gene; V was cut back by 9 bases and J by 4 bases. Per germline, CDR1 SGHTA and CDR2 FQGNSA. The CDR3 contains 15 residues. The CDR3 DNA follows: TGTGCCAGTCGGGGGGGGACAGGGGTAAATCAGCCCCAGCATTTT. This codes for CASRGGTGVNQPQHF.

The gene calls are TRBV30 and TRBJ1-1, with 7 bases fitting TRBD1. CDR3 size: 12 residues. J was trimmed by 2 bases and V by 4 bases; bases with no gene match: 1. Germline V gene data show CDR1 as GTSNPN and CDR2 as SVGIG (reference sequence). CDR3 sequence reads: CAWNRGNTEAFF. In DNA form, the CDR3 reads TGTGCCTGGAACAGGGGAAACACTGAAGCTTTCTTT.

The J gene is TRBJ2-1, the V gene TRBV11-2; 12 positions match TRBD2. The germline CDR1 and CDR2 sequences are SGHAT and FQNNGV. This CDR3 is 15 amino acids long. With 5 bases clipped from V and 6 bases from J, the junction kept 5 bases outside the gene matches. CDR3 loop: CASSPTSGGFNEQFF. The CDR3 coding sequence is TGTGCCAGCAGCCCCACTAGCGGGGGGTTCAATGAGCAGTTCTTC.

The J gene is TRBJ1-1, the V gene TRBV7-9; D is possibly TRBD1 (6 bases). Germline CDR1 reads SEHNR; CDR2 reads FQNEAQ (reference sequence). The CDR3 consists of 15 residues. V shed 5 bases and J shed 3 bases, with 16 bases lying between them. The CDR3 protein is CASSPYRAEDTEAFF. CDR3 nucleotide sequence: TGTGCCAGCAGCCCCTACAGGGCGGAGGACACTGAAGCTTTCTTT.

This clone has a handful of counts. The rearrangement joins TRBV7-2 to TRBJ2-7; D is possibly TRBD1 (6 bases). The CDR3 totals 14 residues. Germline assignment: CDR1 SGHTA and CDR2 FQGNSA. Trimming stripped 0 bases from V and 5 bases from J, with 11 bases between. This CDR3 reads CASSLATGPNEQYF. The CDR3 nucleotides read TGTGCCAGCAGCTTAGCAACAGGGCCCAACGAGCAGTACTTC.

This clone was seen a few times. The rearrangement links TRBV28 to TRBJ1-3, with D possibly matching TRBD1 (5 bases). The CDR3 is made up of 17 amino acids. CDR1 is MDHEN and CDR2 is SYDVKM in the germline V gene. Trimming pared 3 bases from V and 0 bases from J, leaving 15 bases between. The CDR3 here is CASSFAGATFSGNTIYF. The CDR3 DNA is TGTGCCAGCAGTTTTGCTGGGGCAACCTTCTCTGGAAACACCATATATTTT.

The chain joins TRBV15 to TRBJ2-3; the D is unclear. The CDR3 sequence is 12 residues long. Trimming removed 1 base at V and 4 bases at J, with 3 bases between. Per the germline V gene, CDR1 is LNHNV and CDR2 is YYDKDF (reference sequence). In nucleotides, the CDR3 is TGTGCCACCAGCAGAGGAGCAGATACGCAGTATTTT. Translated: CATSRGADTQYF.

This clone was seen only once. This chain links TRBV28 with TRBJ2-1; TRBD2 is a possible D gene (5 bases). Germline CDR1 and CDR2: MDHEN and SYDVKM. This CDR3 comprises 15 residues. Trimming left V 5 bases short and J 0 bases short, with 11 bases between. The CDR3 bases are TGTGCCAGCAGTCCGCGGGCTGTCTCCTACAATGAGCAGTTCTTC. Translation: CASSPRAVSYNEQFF.

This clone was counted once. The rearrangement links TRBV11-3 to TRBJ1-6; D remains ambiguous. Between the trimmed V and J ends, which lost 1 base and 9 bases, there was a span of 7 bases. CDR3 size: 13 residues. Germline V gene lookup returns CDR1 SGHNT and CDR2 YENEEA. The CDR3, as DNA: TGTGCCAGCAGCTTAGCCCCGTCTTCACCCCTCCACTTT. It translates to CASSLAPSSPLHF.

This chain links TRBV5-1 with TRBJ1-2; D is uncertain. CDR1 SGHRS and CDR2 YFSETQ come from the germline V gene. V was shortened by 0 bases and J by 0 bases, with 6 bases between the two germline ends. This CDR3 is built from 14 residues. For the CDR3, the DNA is TGCGCCAGCAGCTTGGGACTGACTAACTATGGCTACACCTTC. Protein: CASSLGLTNYGYTF.

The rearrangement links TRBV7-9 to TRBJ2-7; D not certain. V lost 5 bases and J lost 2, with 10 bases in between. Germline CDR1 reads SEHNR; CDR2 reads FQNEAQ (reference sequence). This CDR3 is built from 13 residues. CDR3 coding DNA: TGTGCCAGCAGCGATAGTAGCACCTACGAGCAGTACTTC. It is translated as CASSDSSTYEQYF.

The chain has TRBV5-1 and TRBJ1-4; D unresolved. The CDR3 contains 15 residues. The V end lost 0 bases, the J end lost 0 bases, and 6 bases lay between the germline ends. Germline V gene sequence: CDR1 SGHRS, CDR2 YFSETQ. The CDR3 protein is CASSLAGATNEKLFF. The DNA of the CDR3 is TGCGCCAGCAGCTTGGCCGGCGCAACTAATGAAAAACTGTTTTTT.

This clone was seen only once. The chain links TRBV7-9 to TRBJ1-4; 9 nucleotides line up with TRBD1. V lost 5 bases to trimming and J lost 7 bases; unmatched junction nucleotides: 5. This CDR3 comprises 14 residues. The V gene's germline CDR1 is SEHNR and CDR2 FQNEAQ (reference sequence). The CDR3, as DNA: TGTGCCAGCAGCCAAGGACAGGGGTTTGAAAAACTGTTTTTT. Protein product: CASSQGQGFEKLFF.

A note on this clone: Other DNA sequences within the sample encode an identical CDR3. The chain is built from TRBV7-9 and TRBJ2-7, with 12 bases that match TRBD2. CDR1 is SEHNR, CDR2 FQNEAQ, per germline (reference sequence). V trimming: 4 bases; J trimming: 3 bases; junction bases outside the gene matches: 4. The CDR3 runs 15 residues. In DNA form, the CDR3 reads TGTGCCAGCAGCTCCGGACTAGCGGGGAACTACGAGCAGTACTTC. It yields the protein CASSSGLAGNYEQYF.

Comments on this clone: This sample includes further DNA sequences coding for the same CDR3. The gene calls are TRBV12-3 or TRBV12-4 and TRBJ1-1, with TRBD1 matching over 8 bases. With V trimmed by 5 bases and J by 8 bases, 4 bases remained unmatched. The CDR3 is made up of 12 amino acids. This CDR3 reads CASSLRDREAFF. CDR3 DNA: TGTGCCAGCAGTCTCCGGGACAGGGAAGCTTTCTTT.

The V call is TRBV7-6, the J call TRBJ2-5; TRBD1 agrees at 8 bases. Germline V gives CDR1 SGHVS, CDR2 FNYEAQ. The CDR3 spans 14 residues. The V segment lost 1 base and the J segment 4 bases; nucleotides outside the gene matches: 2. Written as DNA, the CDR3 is TGTGCCAGCAGCTTAGTAGGGACAGGAGAGACCCAGTACTTC. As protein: CASSLVGTGETQYF.

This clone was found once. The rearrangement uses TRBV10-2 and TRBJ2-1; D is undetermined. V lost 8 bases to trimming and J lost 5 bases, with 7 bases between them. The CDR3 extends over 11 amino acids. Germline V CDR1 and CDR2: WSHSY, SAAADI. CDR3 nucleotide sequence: TGCGCCAGCCGAGCCAACAATGAGCAGTTCTTC. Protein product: CASRANNEQFF.

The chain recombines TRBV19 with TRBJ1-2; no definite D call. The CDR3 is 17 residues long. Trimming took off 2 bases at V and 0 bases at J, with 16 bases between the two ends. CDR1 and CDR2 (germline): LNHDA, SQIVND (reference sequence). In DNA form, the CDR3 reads TGTGCCAGTAGTATACAGAAGGGAGTCAAAGCTAACTATGGCTACACCTTC. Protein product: CASSIQKGVKANYGYTF. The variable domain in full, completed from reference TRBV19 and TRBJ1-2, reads DGGITQSPKYLFRKEGQNVTLSCEQNLNHDAMYWYRQDPGQGLRLIYYSQIVNDFQKGDIAEGYSVSREKKESFPLTVTSAQKNPTAFYLCASSIQKGVKANYGYTFGSGTRLTVV.